The 6 T cell receptor beta chains listed next were all sequenced from one sample in a study of blood T cell repertoires in COVID-19. Clones were sequenced by immunoSEQ multiplex PCR, and TCRdb holds only the in-frame ones, with some missing. This table has 65,000 to 70,000 clones, 87% appearing once. The sequenced sample consisted of peripheral blood. These TCRs come from an elderly woman with acute or convalescent COVID-19.

This clone was seen once. This chain connects TRBV7-2 to TRBJ1-6; 9 bases fit TRBD1. Germline V gene lookup returns CDR1 SGHTA and CDR2 FQGNSA. The CDR3 contains 17 residues. Trimming at V came to 6 bases and at J to 1 base, leaving 7 bases not matched to a gene. The CDR3 loop is CASRPGQGSSYNSPLHF. CDR3 DNA: TGTGCCAGCAGACCTGGACAGGGGTCATCCTATAATTCACCCCTCCACTTT.

The CDR3 spells CASSPSTSGNTIYF. CDR3 DNA: TGTGCCAGCAGCCCATCGACAAGCGGAAACACCATATATTTT. The V gene is TRBV3-1 (or the pseudogene TRBV3-2), the J gene TRBJ1-3, with no clear D. This CDR3 contains 14 residues. Trimming left V 4 bases short and J 4 bases short, with 11 bases between. Germline V lookup: CDR1 LGHDT, CDR2 YNNKEL (reference sequence).

This chain connects TRBV6-1 to TRBJ1-6, with D tentatively TRBD1 (6 bases). The V gene's germline CDR1 is MNHNS and CDR2 SASEGT. The CDR3 sequence is 17 residues long. V was cut by 4 bases and J by 6 bases, with 19 bases left in between. The CDR3 loop is CASSVMVGQLGNSPLHF. The CDR3 nucleotides read TGTGCCAGCAGTGTGATGGTAGGACAGTTGGGTAATTCACCCCTCCACTTT.

The V gene is TRBV28, the J gene TRBJ1-6; perhaps TRBD1 as D (5 bases). V was shortened by 6 bases and J by 10 bases, with 10 bases between the two germline ends. Germline V gives CDR1 MDHEN, CDR2 SYDVKM. This CDR3 spans 12 amino acids. The CDR3 sequence is CASRDTVSPLHF. For the CDR3, the DNA is TGTGCCAGCAGGGACACGGTCTCACCCCTCCACTTT.

The rearrangement links TRBV7-9 to TRBJ2-2; 13 nucleotides match TRBD2. Trimming cost V 5 bases and J 5 bases; bases outside gene matches: 5. This CDR3 is 16 amino acids long. CDR1 and CDR2 (germline): SEHNR, FQNEAQ (reference sequence). The CDR3 reads CASSGMGLAGTGELFF. The CDR3 bases are TGTGCCAGCAGCGGAATGGGACTAGCGGGAACCGGGGAGCTGTTTTTT.

The genes are TRBV7-9 and TRBJ2-7, with D perhaps matching TRBD1 (5 bases). CDR1 and CDR2 from the germline V gene are SEHNR and FQNEAQ (reference sequence). This CDR3 is built from 13 residues. Trimming took off 0 bases at V and 2 bases at J, with 5 bases between the two ends. The DNA for the CDR3 is TGTGCCAGCAGCTTAGCAGGGGCCTACGAGCAGTACTTC. This translates into CASSLAGAYEQYF.